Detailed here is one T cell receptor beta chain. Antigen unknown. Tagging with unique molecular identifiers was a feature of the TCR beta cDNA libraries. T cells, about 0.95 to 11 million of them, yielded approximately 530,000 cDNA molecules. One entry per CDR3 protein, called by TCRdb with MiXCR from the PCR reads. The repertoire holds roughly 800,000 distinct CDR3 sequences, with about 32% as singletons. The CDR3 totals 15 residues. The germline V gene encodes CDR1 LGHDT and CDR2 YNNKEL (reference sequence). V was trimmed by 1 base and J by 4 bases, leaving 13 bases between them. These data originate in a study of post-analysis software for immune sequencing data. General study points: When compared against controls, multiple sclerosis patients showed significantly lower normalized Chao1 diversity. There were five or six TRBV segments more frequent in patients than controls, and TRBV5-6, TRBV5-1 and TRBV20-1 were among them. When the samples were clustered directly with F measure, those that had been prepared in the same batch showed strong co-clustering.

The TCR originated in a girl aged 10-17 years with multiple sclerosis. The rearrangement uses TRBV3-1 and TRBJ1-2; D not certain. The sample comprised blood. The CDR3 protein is CASSQVVSRGYGYTF. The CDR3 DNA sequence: TGTGCCAGCAGCCAAGTAGTAAGCCGGGGCTATGGCTACACCTTC. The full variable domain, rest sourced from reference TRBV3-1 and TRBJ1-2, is DTAVSQTPKYLVTQMGNDKSIKCEQNLGHDTMYWYKQDSKKFLKIMFSYNNKELIINETVPNRFSPKSPDKAHLNLHINSLELGDSAVYFCASSQVVSRGYGYTFGSGTRLTVV.